Listed here are 27 T cell receptor beta chains from one sample, sequenced in a study of blood T cell repertoires in COVID-19. The repertoire was sequenced with immunoSEQ multiplex PCR; TCRdb's copy has only in-frame clones and lacks some. There are around 200,000 clones in the sample; 75% to 90% occur only once, and roughly 4% lies in the top ten. Sequenced material: PBMCs or T cells enriched from blood (not recorded which). The receptors were sampled from a woman aged 25 to 39 who had been exposed to COVID-19.

This clone came up once. The chain has TRBV30 and TRBJ1-6; 8 positions agree with TRBD1. The J segment lost 8 bases and the V segment lost 0 bases, leaving 9 bases of the junction unmatched. The CDR3 sequence is 16 residues long. The germline CDR1 and CDR2 sequences are GTSNPN and SVGIG (reference sequence). CDR3 residues: CAWSVHWDRRDSPLHF. The CDR3 region has the DNA TGTGCCTGGAGTGTACACTGGGACAGGCGCGATTCACCCCTCCACTTT.

The chain uses TRBV12-5 and TRBJ2-5, with TRBD1 identical over 7 bases. Germline assignment: CDR1 LGHNT and CDR2 FRNRAP. This CDR3 has 14 residues. V gave up 0 bases and J gave up 7 bases; unmatched junction bases: 5. CDR3 region: CASGLVQGLGTQYF. DNA of the CDR3: TGTGCTAGTGGTTTGGTACAGGGGTTAGGGACCCAGTACTTC.

The V call is TRBV5-4, the J call TRBJ1-4; no clear D gene. V was pared by 4 bases and J by 0 bases, with 7 bases between. The CDR3 contains 14 residues. CDR1 is SGHNT and CDR2 is YYREEE in the germline V gene (reference sequence). CDR3 nucleotide sequence: TGTGCCAGCAGCACACATGCAACTAATGAAAAACTGTTTTTT. Translation: CASSTHATNEKLFF.

This clone was picked up one time. The CDR3 sequence is CAIGEPERDSPLHF. The CDR3 DNA reads as TGTGCCATCGGCGAACCCGAGCGGGATTCACCCCTCCACTTT. The chain is built from TRBV10-3 and TRBJ1-6; the D is unclear. Germline V gives CDR1 ENHRY, CDR2 SYGVKD. Trimming shortened V by 8 bases and J by 8 bases, and 16 bases separated the two germline ends. The CDR3 length is 14 residues.

The chain couples TRBV6-1 to TRBJ1-2, with TRBD1 matching over 9 bases. Losses at the gene ends were 4 bases for V and 7 bases for J; bases not matched to a gene: 7. Germline loops: CDR1 MNHNS, CDR2 SASEGT. The CDR3 totals 14 residues. In DNA form, the CDR3 reads TGTGCCAGCAGTGCCCGGGACAGGGACCGTGGCTACACCTTC. Its protein product is CASSARDRDRGYTF.

The chain combines TRBV6-5 with TRBJ1-1, with D hard to call. Trimming removed 6 bases from V and 1 base from J, with 12 bases in between. This CDR3 has 14 amino acids. Looked up from germline, CDR1 is MNHEY and CDR2 is SVGAGI. CDR3 loop: CASRTTVENTEAFF. In DNA, the CDR3 is TGTGCCAGCAGGACTACGGTCGAGAACACTGAAGCTTTCTTT.

The V call is TRBV10-1, the J call TRBJ1-1, with 8 bases matching TRBD1. The CDR3 has 13 residues. J gave up 7 bases and V 6 bases, and 7 bases lay outside the gene matches. Looked up from germline, CDR1 is WNHNN and CDR2 is SYGVQD (reference sequence). CDR3 region: CASSSDRDFEAFF. The CDR3 bases are TGCGCCAGCAGCTCGGACAGGGATTTTGAAGCTTTCTTT.

The rearrangement joins TRBV11-2 to TRBJ1-2, with 8 bases lining up with TRBD1. Trimming at V came to 7 bases and at J to 5 bases, leaving 6 bases not matched to a gene. This CDR3 contains 13 residues. The V gene's germline CDR1 is SGHAT and CDR2 FQNNGV. CDR3 protein: CASNDRGGYGYTF. The CDR3 bases are TGTGCCAGCAACGACAGGGGCGGGTATGGCTACACCTTC.

The chain has TRBV10-2 and TRBJ2-1; 10 positions agree with TRBD2. The germline CDR1 and CDR2 sequences are WSHSY and SAAADI. This CDR3 is 15 amino acids long. V shed 2 bases and J 7 bases; nucleotides not matched to a gene: 5. For the CDR3, the DNA is TGCGCCAGCAGTGAGCGAGCGGGGGGGCCGAATGAGCAGTTCTTC. This gives the protein CASSERAGGPNEQFF.

The chain carries TRBV19 and TRBJ1-5, with D possibly matching TRBD1 (6 bases). This CDR3 is built from 16 residues. Trimming cost V 9 bases and J 1 base, with 19 bases left between them. Germline V gene lookup returns CDR1 LNHDA and CDR2 SQIVND (reference sequence). The CDR3 sequence is CASRTEGRGSNQPQHF. The CDR3 DNA follows: TGTGCCAGCCGGACAGAGGGCAGAGGGAGCAATCAGCCCCAGCATTTT. Based on the CDR3 plus reference TRBV19 and TRBJ1-5, the full variable domain is DGGITQSPKYLFRKEGQNVTLSCEQNLNHDAMYWYRQDPGQGLRLIYYSQIVNDFQKGDIAEGYSVSREKKESFPLTVTSAQKNPTAFYLCASRTEGRGSNQPQHFGDGTRLSIL.

This chain uses TRBV5-1 with TRBJ1-4, with 9 positions matching TRBD1. This CDR3 comprises 19 residues. Germline V gives CDR1 SGHRS, CDR2 YFSETQ. J gave up 5 bases and V 2 bases, and 16 bases lay outside the gene matches. The DNA for the CDR3 is TGCGCCAGCAGCTTCGGACAGGGGTTGGAAACCCGGGGGAATGAAAAACTGTTTTTT. It specifies CASSFGQGLETRGNEKLFF.

The rearrangement uses TRBV5-1 and TRBJ1-1, with D possibly being TRBD1 (5 bases). Trimming stripped 4 bases from V and 1 base from J, with 17 bases between. This CDR3 has 16 residues. Germline CDR1 SGHRS, CDR2 YFSETQ. CDR3 residues: CASSRRRGIENTEAFF. The CDR3 DNA sequence: TGCGCCAGCAGCCGGCGGAGGGGCATAGAGAACACTGAAGCTTTCTTT.

The rearrangement joins TRBV21-1 to TRBJ1-5; the DNA was not used to check the table's D call, TRBD1. TRBV21-1 is labeled a pseudogene. This CDR3 is 17 amino acids long. CDR3 amino acids: CASSRKGGDRRNQPQHF. Written as DNA, the CDR3 is TGTGCCAGCAGCCGGAAAGGAGGGGACAGGAGGAATCAGCCCCAGCATTTT.

This clone was counted a few times. The chain combines TRBV6-5 with TRBJ2-7; D is perhaps TRBD2 (6 bases). Germline CDR1 MNHEY, CDR2 SVGAGI. Trimming took off 6 bases at V and 7 bases at J, with 22 bases between the two ends. The CDR3 sequence is 15 residues long. The CDR3 region is CASRAGTSLPWEQYF. The CDR3 coding sequence is TGTGCCAGCAGGGCCGGGACTTCCCTCCCTTGGGAGCAGTACTTC.

This sequence joins TRBV5-1 and TRBJ1-2; maybe TRBD1 (6 bases). V lost 5 bases, J lost 4 bases, and 15 bases lay in between. CDR1 is SGHRS and CDR2 is YFSETQ in the germline V gene. CDR3 length: 14 residues. The CDR3 sequence is CASRLHRAAYGYTF. For the CDR3, the DNA is TGCGCCAGCAGGCTACACAGGGCCGCCTATGGCTACACCTTC.

V and J are TRBV2 and TRBJ2-2, with D perhaps TRBD1 (5 bases). The CDR3 contains 12 residues. The V gene lost 10 bases and the J gene lost 3 bases, with 9 bases spanning the gap. Germline assignment: CDR1 SNHLY and CDR2 FYNNEI. The CDR3 coding sequence is TGTGCCATCGAACAGGACACCGGGGAGCTGTTTTTT. This sequence encodes CAIEQDTGELFF.

The chain is built from TRBV3-1 (or the pseudogene TRBV3-2) and TRBJ2-1; 8 nucleotides match TRBD1. CDR1 is LGHDT and CDR2 is YNNKEL in the germline V gene (reference sequence). V trimming: 2 bases; J trimming: 0 bases; junction bases outside the gene matches: 9. The CDR3 length is 18 residues. The DNA of the CDR3 is TGTGCCAGCAGCCAACACAGGGGGTACCAATACTCCTACAATGAGCAGTTCTTC. Amino acids: CASSQHRGYQYSYNEQFF.

This chain links TRBV10-3 with TRBJ1-4, with 9 positions matching TRBD1. Germline V gene sequence: CDR1 ENHRY, CDR2 SYGVKD. The CDR3 spans 12 residues. V was clipped by 9 bases and J by 12 bases; unmatched bases: 8. The CDR3 here is CAISGQGLELFF. The DNA of the CDR3 is TGTGCCATTTCGGGACAGGGACTTGAACTGTTTTTT.

The V gene is TRBV5-1, the J gene TRBJ1-1, with D possibly matching TRBD1 (5 bases). The CDR3 extends over 15 amino acids. V was shortened by 0 bases and J by 6 bases, with 15 bases between the two germline ends. The germline CDR1 and CDR2 sequences are SGHRS and YFSETQ. CDR3: CASSLEFGWGAEAFF. For the CDR3, the DNA is TGCGCCAGCAGCTTGGAGTTTGGGTGGGGCGCTGAAGCTTTCTTT.

The rearrangement links TRBV5-1 to TRBJ1-1; no definite D call. The CDR3 length is 12 residues. Germline V gives CDR1 SGHRS, CDR2 YFSETQ. V was shortened by 0 bases and J by 7 bases, with 7 bases between the two germline ends. The CDR3 DNA reads as TGCGCCAGCAGCTTGGGAGGGTATGAAGCTTTCTTT. Translating it yields CASSLGGYEAFF.

CDR3 nucleotides: TGTGCCAGCAGCTTGCAGGGTACAGATACGCAGTATTTT. It yields the protein CASSLQGTDTQYF. The chain carries TRBV5-4 and TRBJ2-3, with D possibly TRBD1 on 5 matching bases. The germline V gene encodes CDR1 SGHNT and CDR2 YYREEE (reference sequence). The ends were cut back, 1 base at V and 3 bases at J, with 6 bases in the middle. This CDR3 is built from 13 residues.

The CDR3 region is CASSVGVAGGDEQFF. The CDR3 DNA is TGTGCCAGCAGCGTAGGGGTAGCGGGGGGAGATGAGCAGTTCTTC. The J gene is TRBJ2-1, the V gene TRBV9, with 10 bases fitting TRBD2. The germline V gene encodes CDR1 SGDLS and CDR2 YYNGEE. The CDR3 has 15 amino acids. V shed 0 bases and J 8 bases; nucleotides not matched to a gene: 5.

The rearrangement joins TRBV5-1 to TRBJ1-3; D not certain. The germline gives CDR1 SGHRS, CDR2 YFSETQ. The CDR3 is made up of 16 amino acids. V lost 4 bases and J lost 2, with 16 bases in between. CDR3: CASSPGWAGTGNTIYF. The CDR3 coding sequence is TGCGCCAGCAGCCCGGGTTGGGCGGGAACTGGAAACACCATATATTTT.

The sample holds one count of this clone. The V call is TRBV9, the J call TRBJ1-2; TRBD1 matches 9 bases. This CDR3 spans 16 amino acids. Germline lookup yields CDR1 SGDLS and CDR2 YYNGEE. J lost 2 bases, V lost 3 bases, and 8 bases had no gene match. The CDR3 bases are TGTGCCAGCAGCGCTCAACAGGGGGCGCGAAACTATGGCTACACCTTC. Translation gives CASSAQQGARNYGYTF. The full variable domain, rest sourced from reference TRBV9 and TRBJ1-2, is DSGVTQTPKHLITATGQRVTLRCSPRSGDLSVYWYQQSLDQGLQFLIQYYNGEERAKGNILERFSAQQFPDLHSELNLSSLELGDSALYFCASSAQQGARNYGYTFGSGTRLTVV.

This clone was counted between two and nine times. The CDR3: CASSLGAHSYEQYF. The CDR3 DNA follows: TGTGCCAGCAGCTTAGGGGCGCACTCCTACGAGCAGTACTTC. The chain joins TRBV7-3 to TRBJ2-7; tentatively, D is TRBD1 (5 bases). Germline lookup yields CDR1 SGHTA and CDR2 FQGTGA. CDR3 length equals 14 residues. Trimming stripped 2 bases from V and 0 bases from J, with 8 bases between.

V and J are TRBV3-1 (or the pseudogene TRBV3-2) and TRBJ1-1, with D possibly being TRBD1 (6 bases). V was shortened by 4 bases and J by 6 bases, with 12 bases between the two germline ends. Looked up from germline, CDR1 is LGHDT and CDR2 is YNNKEL (reference sequence). The CDR3 totals 13 residues. The CDR3 bases are TGTGCCAGCAGCCTTAGGAAGGGGGCTGAAGCTTTCTTT. It is translated as CASSLRKGAEAFF.

The CDR3 region is CSVLARGSNTEAFF. DNA for the CDR3: TGCAGCGTCTTGGCCAGGGGATCGAACACTGAAGCTTTCTTT. The V call is TRBV29-1, the J call TRBJ1-1, with a tentative D call TRBD1 (6 bases). Germline lookup yields CDR1 SQVTM and CDR2 ANQGSEA. V shed 6 bases and J shed 1 base, with 15 bases lying between them. CDR3 size: 14 residues.